This TCR beta chain originates from a study of OX40 agonist ivuxolimab in advanced cancers. About the full investigation: The costimulatory receptor OX40 (CD134) was targeted by ivuxolimab, a fully human IgG2 agonistic monoclonal antibody. Intravenous ivuxolimab was administered to patients every 2 weeks at six dose levels: 0.01, 0.1, 0.3, 1.5, 3 and 10 mg/kg. Of the approximately 50 dose-escalation patients, hepatocellular carcinoma was present in about 20, melanoma in roughly 15, renal cell carcinoma in 9 and head and neck cancer in 9. In the dose-escalation cohort, 70% to 90% of patients were male, and the mean age was 60 years with a range of about 20 to 79. Patients were allowed to have had prior anti-PD-1, anti-PD-L1 or anti-CTLA-4 therapy, and around 41% of the dose-escalation patients had previously received checkpoint inhibitors. Three dose-escalation patients achieved partial responses, one with hepatocellular carcinoma and two with cutaneous melanoma. Peripheral TCRbeta sequencing was intended to test whether TCR sequence diversity was altered and clonal T-cell expansion was caused by ivuxolimab. The monotherapy dose-escalation portion (N of about 52 patients) of the phase I ivuxolimab trial is reported in the paper. What the work shows at the level of the full study, not this receptor alone: At doses of 0.1 to 3.0 mg/kg, clonal expansion of both CD4+ and CD8+ blood T cells was observed from baseline to week 6. Low levels of normalized T-cell clonal expansion were also seen in some patients who did not respond. After ivuxolimab, more expanded clones were found on average in CD8+ T cells than in CD4+ T cells. In the 0.1-3.0 mg/kg groups, partial responders had among the lowest normalized peripheral clonal expansion, particularly in CD8+ T cells. Antigen specificity was not determined for the clonally expanded peripheral T cells.

Patients with autoimmune disease history or receiving systemic immunosuppression were excluded from the trial. In every dose cohort, peripheral blood was drawn for TCR sequencing at baseline, cycle 4 day 1, and cycle 7 day 1. Samples came from an open-label, multicenter, first-in-human phase I dose-escalation trial of ivuxolimab. The trial enrolled adults with locally advanced or metastatic head and neck squamous cell, hepatocellular, melanoma or renal cell carcinoma. Before TCR sequencing, CD4+ and CD8+ T cells were separately sorted from peripheral blood. Genomic DNA was extracted from sorted cells for sequencing of the TCRbeta CDR3 region. The immunoSEQ Assay was used to sequence the TCRbeta CDR3 regions. Not all clones reach the TCRdb copy of this immuneACCESS table, which keeps in-frame sequences only. Checked studies attribute under half of the gap to unresolved V genes and leave the rest unexplained. A total of tens of thousands of clones appear in this sample, approximately 81% of them only once. The ten largest clones capture approximately 22% of the sample.

To note about this clone: There is no known antigen for this receptor. Qualities for individual bases were not recorded, and no much larger clone is one base off.

Deletion took 0 bases off V and 2 bases off J, with a span of 16 bases between the germline ends. The CDR3 has 18 amino acids, counting the end cysteine and phenylalanine. Only CDR3 DNA is held: 54 bases, read in frame from base 1. Looking up the germline V gene yields CDR1 LGHNA and CDR2 YSLEER. Specimen: CD4+ or CD8+ T cells sorted from blood, collected in a trial of the OX40 agonist ivuxolimab. The sequence joins TRBV4-3 to TRBJ1-4; no D gene can be assigned with confidence. The receptor's source is an adult with an advanced solid tumor such as melanoma, head and neck, liver or kidney cancer. The CDR3 sequence is CASSQDRDIMGTNEKLFF. The bases read TGCGCCAGCAGCCAAGATCGAGACATTATGGGGACTAATGAAAAACTGTTTTTT.